This entry concerns a single T cell receptor (beta chain). Its antigen is still unknown. Documented time point: week 11, during vaccination. A 20-mer mutant IDH1 peptide at 300 ug was injected subcutaneously with topical imiquimod. The CDR3 runs 12 residues. The germline gives CDR1 SNHLY, CDR2 FYNNEI. V dropped 7 bases and J dropped 2 bases, with 6 bases sitting between them. This entry belongs to a study of a mutant IDH1 vaccine in newly diagnosed glioma. Sequencing used immunoSEQ multiplex PCR; TCRdb keeps in-frame clones, though not all of them. The sample lists about 64,000 clones, approximately 88% occurring once.

The genes are TRBV2 and TRBJ2-1; TRBD2 is a possible D gene (5 bases). The origin of this receptor is a woman in her fifties or sixties with glioma. The specimen comprised PBMCs, sampled from a glioma patient whose treatment included an IDH1 peptide vaccine. CDR3: CASTTTYNEQFF. Here the CDR3 DNA reads TGTGCCAGCACGACTACCTACAATGAGCAGTTCTTC.